This T cell receptor beta chain was sequenced during a study of response to subunit inactivated influenza vaccine. General observations from the study: With each seasonal influenza vaccination, the authors suggested, few new T cells are recruited.

Between the trimmed V and J ends, which lost 4 bases and 7 bases, there was a span of 14 bases. Per germline, CDR1 SNHLY and CDR2 FYNNEI. The CDR3 loop spans 15 amino acids. Each CDR3 protein gets one entry after TCRdb re-called the RT-PCR reads with MiXCR. The table includes hundreds of thousands of distinct CDR3 sequences, approximately 7.7% detected once. This clonotype was seen many times. What it binds is not known. The chain has TRBV2 and TRBJ1-6; a weak D match, TRBD1 (5 bases). Sample: PBMCs from blood, taken 23 to 25 months after vaccination. This sequence originates from a man aged 50 to 69 who received an inactivated influenza vaccine. CDR3 DNA sequence: TGTGCCAGCAGTGTGCGGGGGAGGGGAAATTCACCCCTCCACTTT. Its protein is CASSVRGRGNSPLHF.